This T cell receptor (beta chain) was sequenced during a study of shared clonotypes between healthy human individuals. Method: immunoSEQ multiplex PCR; TCRdb's copy keeps in-frame clones and lacks some. The sample lists about a million clones, 70% to 80% occurring once. CDR1 and CDR2 from the germline V gene are SGDLS and YYNGEE. Trimming took off 1 base at V and 4 bases at J, with 17 bases between the two ends. The CDR3 is 16 amino acids. The sample consisted of memory CD4+ T cells from PBMCs. The subset is: CD45RA-negative fraction. V gene TRBV9 combines with J gene TRBJ2-5; D gene unclear. This receptor was identified in a man aged 18 to 35 in good health. Some clones in this sample may be carry-over from other donors' samples. CDR3 DNA sequence: TGTGCCAGCAGCGTATTCCAAGGGCAGGCAGGAGAGACCCAGTACTTC. Protein sequence: CASSVFQGQAGETQYF.